This T cell receptor (beta chain) came from a study of low-dose radiotherapy and immunotherapy resistance in tumors. Study-wide context: Participants in Cohort 1 were administered 0.5 Gy per fraction at 2-week intervals, to a cumulative dose of 6.5 Gy. Starting cycle 1 day 1, oral aspirin 300 mg was given daily for four cycles.

With TRAV- and TRBV-specific primers, first-strand cDNA was made, covering the alpha and beta chains. TCR amplification ran about 20 PCR cycles using constant-region and V-primer adapter primers. Each CDR3 protein gets one entry after TCRdb re-called the reads with MiXCR. This sample has approximately 70,000 distinct CDR3 sequences, with 30% to 40% found just once. Germline V gene data show CDR1 as GTSNPN and CDR2 as SVGIG (reference sequence). Trimming left V 2 bases short and J 5 bases short, with 19 bases between. The CDR3 is 15 residues long. The time point is: before trial treatment. This clonotype was observed many times.

The source was PBMCs, collected before treatment. This TCR was sampled from a female donor with ovarian cancer. This chain connects TRBV30 to TRBJ2-7; D is uncertain. CDR3 amino acids: CAWSFSPQSGHEQYF. The CDR3 coding sequence is TGTGCCTGGAGTTTTTCCCCGCAATCCGGCCACGAGCAGTACTTC.